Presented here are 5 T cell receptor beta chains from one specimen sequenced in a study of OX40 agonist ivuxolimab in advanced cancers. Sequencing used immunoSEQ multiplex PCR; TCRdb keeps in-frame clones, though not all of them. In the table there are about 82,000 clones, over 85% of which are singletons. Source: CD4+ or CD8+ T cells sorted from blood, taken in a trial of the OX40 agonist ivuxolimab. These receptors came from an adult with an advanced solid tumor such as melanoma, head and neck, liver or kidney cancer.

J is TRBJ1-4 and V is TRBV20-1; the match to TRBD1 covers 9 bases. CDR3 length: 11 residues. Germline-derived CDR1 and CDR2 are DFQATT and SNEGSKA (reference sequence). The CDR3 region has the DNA TGCAGGGTGGGACAGGGAGAAAAACTGTTTTTT. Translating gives CRVGQGEKLFF.

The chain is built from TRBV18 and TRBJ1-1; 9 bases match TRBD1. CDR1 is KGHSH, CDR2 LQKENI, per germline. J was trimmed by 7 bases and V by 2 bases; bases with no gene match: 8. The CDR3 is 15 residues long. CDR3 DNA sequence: TGTGCCAGCTCACCATTAAGTACAGGGGGCGGTGAAGCTTTCTTT. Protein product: CASSPLSTGGGEAFF.

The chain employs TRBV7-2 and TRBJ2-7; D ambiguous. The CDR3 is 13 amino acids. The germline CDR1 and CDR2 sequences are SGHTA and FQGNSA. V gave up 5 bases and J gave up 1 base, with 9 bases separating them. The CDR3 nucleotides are TGTGCCAGCAGCAGTCTTTTATCCTACGAGCAGTACTTC. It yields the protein CASSSLLSYEQYF.

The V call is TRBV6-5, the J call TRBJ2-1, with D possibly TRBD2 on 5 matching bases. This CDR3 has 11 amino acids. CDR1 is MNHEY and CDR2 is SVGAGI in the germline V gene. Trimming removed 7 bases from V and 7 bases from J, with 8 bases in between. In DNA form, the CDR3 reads TGTGCCAGCACTCGGGGAAATGAGCAGTTCTTC. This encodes CASTRGNEQFF.

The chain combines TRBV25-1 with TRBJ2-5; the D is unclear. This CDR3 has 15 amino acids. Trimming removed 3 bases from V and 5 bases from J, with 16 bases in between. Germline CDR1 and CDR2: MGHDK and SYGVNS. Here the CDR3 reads CASSDYTVPPETQYF. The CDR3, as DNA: TGTGCCAGCAGTGACTATACAGTACCCCCCGAGACCCAGTACTTC.